The TCR beta chain under discussion was sequenced for a study of T-cell reconstitution after alpha-beta-depleted transplantation in children. Study observations and caveats: Expanded clones from the graft, numbering several hundred, reportedly supplied alpha-beta T cells about two months after transplant. Hyperexpanded clones declined; after one year, newly produced T cells mostly supplied diversity. Where some patients showed high TCRbeta diversity at day 60, it came from recipient T cells and thymic progenitors that had survived.

Germline V CDR1 and CDR2: KGHDR, SFDVKD. This CDR3 has 14 residues. Germline trimming cut 3 bases from V and 8 bases from J; bases unmatched to any gene: 5. This clonotype was counted many times. Its antigen remains unknown. Unique molecular identifiers were incorporated into the prepared TCRbeta library. TCRdb re-called the PCR reads through MiXCR, storing one row per CDR3 protein. The table lists about 110,000 distinct CDR3 sequences, 5.5% to 6.5% of them singletons, with roughly 24% in the top ten. This clonotype originated in a male patient aged 2-9 years who had a stem cell transplant for acute lymphoblastic leukemia, so the T cells may come from the graft donor. The specimen was PBMCs, mostly from graft donor cells, collected 360 days after TCRalphabeta/CD19-depleted stem cell transplant. The V call is TRBV24-1, the J call TRBJ2-4; 8 nucleotides agree with TRBD1. The CDR3, as DNA: TGTGCCACCAGTGATCCGGACAGGGTGTACATTCAGTACTTC. Translating gives CATSDPDRVYIQYF.